Reported below is one T cell receptor (beta chain). What antigen it recognizes has not been identified. No much larger clonotype is one base removed from it; base qualities were not supplied. V is clipped by 6 bases and J by 0 bases, and the sequence between their germline boundaries is 12 bases long. From a lookup of the germline V gene, CDR1 and CDR2 are KGHSH and LQKENI. The CDR3 runs 14 residues from the cysteine to the phenylalanine. CDR3 DNA is the only sequence kept; it has 42 bases, read in frame from the first base. The library came from the immunoSEQ multiplex PCR assay. For the multiplex PCR, a mixture combining 60 forward primers for TCR Vbeta segments and 13 reverse primers for TCR Jbeta segments was used. Amplification of the CDR3 region of rearranged TCR beta genes was performed with a multiplex PCR assay on genomic DNA. On the Illumina HiSeq System, the amplified TCR beta libraries were sequenced as 87-base-pair reads. In the authors' own workflow: A later analysis counted about 80 million unique TCR beta chains across the 700 or so repertoires, and some 11 million of these chains were shared by at least two donors. A nearest-neighbor algorithm error-corrected the raw reads and collapsed the reads into unique sequences, merging closely related sequences to remove PCR and sequencing errors. To assign V, D and J gene segments, CDR3 sequences were aligned to IMGT reference sequences. For a sequence to be retained, a match of at least six nucleotides to both a V gene segment and a J gene segment was required. A rearrangement counted as productive if the CDR3 had no stop codons and remained in frame with V and J, and every other rearrangement counted as non-productive. Following IMGT convention, CDR3 was defined as the stretch from the second conserved V-encoded cysteine to the conserved J-encoded phenylalanine. The earlier analysis of around 640 of the donors excluded sequences that lacked an unambiguous match to a single V gene segment. In an earlier analysis of several hundred of the donors, a V segment was called functional when productive rearrangements were above 56.7%, and segregating when the standard deviation between donors exceeded 5%. A statistical classification framework was built to diagnose cytomegalovirus status from the catalog of TCR beta chain sequences. In a later analysis, V and J genes were assigned by comparing TCR nucleotide sequences against IMGT/GENE-DB human TR gene sequences. A later analysis assigned CDR3 sequences and most-parsimonious VDJ recombination scenarios with the TCRdist pipeline. In a later analysis, every TCR beta chain was defined by the combination of its CDR3 amino acid sequence and its V-gene family, and reads without a unique V-gene family were dropped. To address suspected cross-contamination and a sequencing artifact, a later analysis removed roughly 580 highly shared, low-generation-probability nucleotide sequences. A later analysis calculated a clonal expansion index for each public chain from normalized within-repertoire ranks of inferred template counts. A later analysis computed generation probabilities with a VDJ recombination model fitted to out-of-frame rearrangements, and checked the results against IGoR. Hypergeometric tests were used in a later analysis to score TCR-TCR, TCR-HLA and TCR-CMV co-occurrence, with a repertoire-size bias correction applied to the TCR pairs. False discovery rates were estimated in a later analysis by permuting HLA or CMV assignments 20 times. In a later analysis, co-occurring TCRs were grouped using DBSCAN, and TCRdist sequence similarity was added for clustering within HLA-allele-positive subsets. Repertoires with fewer than 30,000 or more than 120,000 public chains, plus five repertoires with anomalous nucleotide sharing, were excluded from co-occurrence clustering. As stored in TCRdb, this immuneACCESS dataset retains in-frame rearrangements with V and J assigned. A fraction of the clones does not appear; measured against another copy, unresolved V genes explain less than half of the discrepancy, and the remainder lacks a known reason. V and J calls and clone size are given by that table; D and trimming were obtained from the DNA. Here the sample has roughly 120,000 clones; 75% occur a single time. The top ten clones comprise 1.5% to 2% of the sample.

These data belong to a study of cytomegalovirus exposure and HLA in healthy donors (dated by TCRdb to the late 2010s). Some background on the complete study: An earlier analysis of some 550 of the donors reported roughly 270 Gb of sequence data and more than 90 million unique TCR beta sequences from about 179 million T cells. An early release that covered about 640 HLA-typed donors contained 250 to 350 gigabases of sequencing data and tens of millions of unique TCR sequences. Among the roughly 400 genotyped donors, approximately 81% belonged to the genetic ancestry cluster associated with self-reported Caucasian donors. The study aimed to test whether signatures of past pathogen exposure could be identified by cataloging public T cell receptors. The T cell repertoires of several hundred subjects were profiled by immunosequencing and related to cytomegalovirus serostatus. A separate validation cohort of roughly 130 different subjects was used in addition to the approximately 640-subject first cohort. To predict cytomegalovirus infection status, the study combined high-throughput TCR immunosequencing, statistical association of individual TCRs with disease status, and machine learning. In a later analysis, previously published TCR beta repertoires from several hundred donors were re-analyzed and high-resolution HLA genotyping was added so that TCR occurrence patterns could be studied. In the later analysis, no new phenotypic data were used to find candidate immune exposures; instead, reliance was placed on TCR beta sequences and their occurrence across donors. To decide whether each TCR beta V gene segment behaved as functional or pseudogenic, an earlier analysis of some 600 of the donors relied on high-throughput TCR beta sequencing. Donor age, sex, ethnicity and CMV serostatus were collected together with the repertoire data. Genome-wide SNP genotypes for about three fifths of the roughly 700 donors were used in a later genetic analysis, which treated that subset as a discovery cohort. Every discovery cohort repertoire had been produced on one sequencing platform. Both class I and class II loci were covered by HLA typing, at four-digit resolution. Typing coverage varied by locus: roughly 629-640 donors for A, B, C, DRB1 and DQB1; 522 for DQA1; 606 for DPA1; around 490 for DPB1. Four to six DR-DQ haplotypes were handled as single units for association and clustering because linkage in the cohort was strong. Among some 400 genotyped donors of the cohort, an average of around 250,000 unique TCR beta nucleotide sequences was sequenced per donor, of which about 19% were non-productive. Points the paper makes about the study in general: A few of the identified cytomegalovirus-associated TCR beta chains were confirmed in vitro to be specific for cytomegalovirus antigens. According to a later analysis, parvovirus B19, influenza, CMV and Epstein-Barr virus appeared linked to several top co-occurrence clusters. V-gene and J-gene trimming of TCR beta chains was associated with a missense DCLRE1C variant in a later genetic analysis, and the association was replicated in an independent cohort. A further reported finding was that TCR beta sequences accurately predicted the HLA-A and HLA-B alleles for most subjects in the first cohort. Correlated functional status among segregating V segments might reflect linkage disequilibrium, but an unknown experimental factor could not be ruled out. The authors suggested that the approach could potentially be generalized to other disease states and immunological phenotypes. Cytomegalovirus status was reported to be diagnosed by the classifier with high specificity and sensitivity in both the original and validation cohorts. A later analysis found that HLA-associated TCR beta chains were more clonally expanded and had lower generation probabilities than equally common non-associated chains. Because counts were too low, 15 or so rarely observed V segments, including chromosome 9 orphons, were excluded from the earlier analysis of a few hundred of the donors. A later genetic analysis reported fewer N-insertions in productive TCRs among donors in an Asian-associated ancestry cluster than the approximately 700-donor mean. Because HLA typing was unavailable for some donors at each locus, only the typed subset was used in association tests. An earlier analysis of several hundred of the donors showed that most TCR beta V segments appeared in productive rearrangements either about 87% or about 30% of the time, which broadly matched IMGT annotations. For the cohort, immune exposure information was limited to CMV serostatus. The study listed 150 to 200 TCR beta chains as associated with cytomegalovirus. At a false discovery rate of 0.05, a later analysis linked fewer than 20,000 TCR beta sequences to specific HLA alleles. When HLA alleles, especially DR and DQ, strongly co-occurred, TCR associations were difficult to assign to individual alleles. In a later analysis, TCR association rates were found to vary across HLA loci, with the most associated TCRs seen for DRB1 alleles and the fewest for HLA-C alleles. Presence/absence analyses assumed roughly uniform sequencing depth across donors, an assumption that may not hold. A later analysis found that most CMV-associated TCR beta chains appeared HLA-restricted, with HLA associations seemingly driven largely by CMV exposure. The sequencing pipeline was judged likely to have produced a cluster of highly shared sequence variants as a technical artifact. Most TCR sequences were seen in very few donors, while some public TCRs were found in many individuals. Some IMGT-functional V segments, including TRBV6-2 and TRBV6-3, could not be distinguished by the 87-base-pair reads and were therefore excluded. This cohort had only TCR beta chains sequenced, and the lack of alpha or paired-chain data limited which features could be detected.

The cohort was made up of hundreds of healthy bone marrow donors. Cohort members were all nominally healthy when sampled, although unrecorded immune exposures were likely present. The donor was CMV seronegative and belonged to the group of approximately 320 seronegative cohort members. Every donor gave a peripheral blood sample, and the peripheral blood mononuclear cells from that sample were used for TCR beta sequencing. The Qiagen DNeasy Blood Extraction Kit was used to extract genomic DNA from the blood cell samples. The specimen sequenced was PBMCs. This receptor was obtained from a woman aged 18-29 years in good health and CMV-seronegative. This sequence uses TRBV18 and TRBJ2-7; TRBD1 could be the D gene, as 6 bases match. The CDR3 loop reads CASSFLRGSYEQYF. In nucleotide form, the sequence is TGTGCCAGCTCTTTCCTCAGGGGCTCCTACGAGCAGTACTTC.